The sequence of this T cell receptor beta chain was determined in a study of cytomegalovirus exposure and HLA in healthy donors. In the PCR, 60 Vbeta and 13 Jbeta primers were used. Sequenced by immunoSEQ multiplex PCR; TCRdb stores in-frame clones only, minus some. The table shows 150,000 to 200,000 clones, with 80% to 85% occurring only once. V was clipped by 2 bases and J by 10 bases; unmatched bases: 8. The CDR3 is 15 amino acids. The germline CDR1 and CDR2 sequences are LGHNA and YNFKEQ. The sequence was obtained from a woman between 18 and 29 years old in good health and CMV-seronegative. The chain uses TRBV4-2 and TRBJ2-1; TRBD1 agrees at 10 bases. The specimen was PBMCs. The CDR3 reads CASSQIRQGAREQFF. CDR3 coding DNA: TGTGCCAGCAGCCAAATTAGACAGGGGGCCCGGGAGCAGTTCTTC.